This section outlines one T cell receptor beta chain sequence together with its context. Its antigen is as yet unknown. All of the isolated RNA was reverse transcribed, so expressed TCRB transcripts were sequenced. Method: immunoSEQ multiplex PCR; TCRdb's copy keeps in-frame clones and lacks some. The sample has over 600,000 clones, 9.5% to 15% seen once; the top ten hold more than 0.1%. CD45RO/CCR7/CD25/CD127/CD95/CD27 staining was used to isolate CD4+ naive, central memory, regulatory and stem cell-like memory cells by sorting. These data come from a study of beta chain features in type 1 diabetes. Study findings and constraints: Patients with Type 1 diabetes showed moderately but significantly shorter TCRB CDR3s in all four CD4+ subsets. cDNA sequencing could over-represent cells with high TCR expression.

Germline V CDR1 and CDR2: SGDLS, YYNGEE. The CDR3 totals 14 residues. V was shortened by 2 bases and J by 0 bases, with 8 bases between the two germline ends. This TCR was recovered from a young man with type 1 diabetes. Material for sequencing was naive CD4+ T cells from blood. The chain is built from TRBV9 and TRBJ1-2; D unresolved. CDR3 nucleotides: TGTGCCAGCAGCGTCGGACTCTCTAACTATGGCTACACCTTC. It encodes CASSVGLSNYGYTF.